The entry that follows covers one TCR beta chain sequence. Its antigen is not known. One entry per CDR3 protein results from TCRdb running MiXCR on the reads. Of about 480,000 distinct CDR3 sequences detected, 25% to 35% appear once; the ten largest clones hold roughly 16%. The record originates from a study of T cell repertoires in cytomegalovirus infection. Overall study context: Both recently identified HLA-C-restricted and well-studied HLA-B-restricted CMV epitopes were used in the study. Based on public TCR beta signatures, there were indications of CMV infection and of a matching HLA type. Study findings and constraints: Cumulative frequency of public TCR beta families picked out carriers of CMV plus the relevant HLA. In two of eight donors, the top clonotype was HLA-C-restricted CMV-specific.

The CDR3 is 12 amino acids. V was shortened by 3 bases and J by 9 bases, with 11 bases between the two germline ends. This sequence originates from a human donor in good health (CMV status not recorded). Some clones in this sample may be carry-over from other donors' samples. The sequencing used cultured PBMCs, collected from culture after CMV antigen stimulation. The chain joins TRBV12-3 or TRBV12-4 to TRBJ1-1; D is unclear. CDR3 protein: CASSLGSIKAFF. CDR3 coding DNA: TGTGCCAGCAGTTTGGGCAGTATAAAAGCTTTCTTT.